Listed below are T cell receptor beta chains from one sample, sequenced in a study of T cells expressing NK-cell markers. TCRdb re-called the 5' RACE reads; one entry per CDR3 protein, DNA not given. This listing includes about 260,000 distinct CDR3 sequences. Sequencing used blood T cells: a sorted CD56 or NKG2C T cell subset, CD4+ or CD8+ T cells, or bulk PBMC T cells (not recorded which). These receptors all stem from a woman between 18 and 69 years old in good health. CDR3s include the opening cysteine and the closing phenylalanine or tryptophan.

TRBV10-3,TRBJ2-7,CAISGGGGYEQYF
TRBV20-1,TRBJ1-5,CSARSSGGRNQPQHF
TRBV6-5,TRBJ2-2,CASSYSRRNTGELFF
TRBV20-1,TRBJ2-3,CSAQGRTDTQYF
TRBV20-1,TRBJ2-2,CSARRQGVSTGELFF
TRBV29-1,TRBJ2-5,CSVEKDKQETQYF
TRBV7-2,TRBJ2-1,CASRPWAGGRSYNEQFF
TRBV27,TRBJ2-2,CASSHSWTGELFF
TRBV9,TRBJ1-2,CASGKFDSYYGYTF
TRBV28,TRBJ2-3,CASKLGRETDTQYF
TRBV11-2,TRBJ2-3,CASSRRGTGGSDTQYF
TRBV4-1,TRBJ1-1,CASSPTGAYTEAFF
TRBV24-1,TRBJ2-1,CATSDPGVTHYYNEQFF
TRBV29-1,TRBJ1-2,CSIPFRDRRQGYTF
TRBV30,TRBJ1-5,CAWSVEADQPQHF
TRBV12-3/TRBV12-4,TRBJ1-2,CASSRTGVGYGYTF
TRBV20-1,TRBJ2-7,CSAPRLAGGGEQYF
TRBV25-1,TRBJ1-1,CASSEGTGDTEAFF
TRBV5-1,TRBJ2-3,CASSLSDSRTDTQYF
TRBV6-1,TRBJ2-1,CASTELTGGSRFF
TRBV7-2,TRBJ2-7,CASSPDGAVTYEQYF
TRBV6-1,TRBJ2-3,CASRKPAADTQYF
TRBV27,TRBJ2-5,CASGRTGETQYF
TRBV7-9,TRBJ2-6,CASKVAGAGANVLTF
TRBV10-3,TRBJ2-7,CAISESWGTGDEQYF
TRBV5-6,TRBJ2-6,CASSDYRGRSGANVLTF
TRBV7-2,TRBJ2-2,CASSLAGENTGELFF
TRBV11-2,TRBJ2-5,CASSLTATYETQYF
TRBV6-5,TRBJ2-2,CASSYRGGELFF
TRBV12-3/TRBV12-4,TRBJ2-1,CASSSGTVYNEQFF
TRBV20-1,TRBJ1-1,CSATDPNTEAFF